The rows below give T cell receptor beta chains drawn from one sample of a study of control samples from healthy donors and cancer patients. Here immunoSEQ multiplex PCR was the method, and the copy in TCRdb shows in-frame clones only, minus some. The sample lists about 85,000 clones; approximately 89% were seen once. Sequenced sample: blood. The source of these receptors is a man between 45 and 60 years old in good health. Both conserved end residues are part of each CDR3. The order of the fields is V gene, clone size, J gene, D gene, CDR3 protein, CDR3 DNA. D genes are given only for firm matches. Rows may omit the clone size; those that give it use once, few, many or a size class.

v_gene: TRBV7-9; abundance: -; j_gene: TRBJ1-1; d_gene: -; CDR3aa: CASSFSINTEAFF; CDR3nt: TGTGCCAGCAGCTTCTCGATTAACACTGAAGCTTTCTTT
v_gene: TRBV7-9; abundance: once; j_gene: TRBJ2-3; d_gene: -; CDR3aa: CASSFDKRYTDTQYF; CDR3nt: TGTGCCAGCAGCTTCGATAAGCGGTACACAGATACGCAGTATTTT
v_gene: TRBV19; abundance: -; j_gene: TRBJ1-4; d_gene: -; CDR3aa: CASSIGGGEKLFF; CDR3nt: TGTGCCAGTAGTATTGGTGGGGGGGAAAAACTGTTTTTT
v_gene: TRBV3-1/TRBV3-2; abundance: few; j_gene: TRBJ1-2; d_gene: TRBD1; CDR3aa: CASSPTLGQGASGYTF; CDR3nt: TGTGCCAGCAGCCCTACTTTGGGACAGGGGGCGAGTGGCTACACCTTC
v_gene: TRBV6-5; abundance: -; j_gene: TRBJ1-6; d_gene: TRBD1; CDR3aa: CASTRTGGSSPLHF; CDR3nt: TGTGCCAGCACCCGGACAGGGGGCTCTTCACCCCTCCACTTT
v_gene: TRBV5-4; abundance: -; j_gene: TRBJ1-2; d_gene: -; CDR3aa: CASSTRTRANYGYTF; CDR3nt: TGTGCCAGCAGCACCAGGACACGAGCTAACTATGGCTACACCTTC
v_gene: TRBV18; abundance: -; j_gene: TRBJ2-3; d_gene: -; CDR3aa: CASSPTGPDTQYF; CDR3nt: TGTGCCAGCTCACCAACGGGGCCAGATACGCAGTATTTT
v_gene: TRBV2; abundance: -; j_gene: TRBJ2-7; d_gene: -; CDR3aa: CASSEGDFPYEQYF; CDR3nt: TGTGCCAGCAGTGAAGGGGACTTCCCCTACGAGCAGTACTTC
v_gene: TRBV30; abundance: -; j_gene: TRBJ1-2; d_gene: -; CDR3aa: CAWSLRGRRESYGYTF; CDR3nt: TGTGCCTGGAGTTTACGGGGACGGAGGGAGAGTTATGGCTACACCTTC
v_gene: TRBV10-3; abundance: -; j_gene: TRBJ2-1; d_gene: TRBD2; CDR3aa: CAISDHTSGGAYNEQFF; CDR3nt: TGTGCCATCAGTGACCACACTAGCGGGGGTGCCTACAATGAGCAGTTCTTC
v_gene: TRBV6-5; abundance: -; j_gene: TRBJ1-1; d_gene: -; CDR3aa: CASSYSPAADTEAFF; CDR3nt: TGTGCCAGCAGTTATTCCCCTGCGGCGGACACTGAAGCTTTCTTT
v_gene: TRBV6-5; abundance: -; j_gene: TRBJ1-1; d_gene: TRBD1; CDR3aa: CASSSGQSNTEAFF; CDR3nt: TGTGCCAGCAGTTCGGGACAGTCCAACACTGAAGCTTTCTTT
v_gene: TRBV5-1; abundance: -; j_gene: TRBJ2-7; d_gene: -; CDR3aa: CASSIRTGVNEQYF; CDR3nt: TGCGCCAGCAGCATCCGGACCGGAGTTAACGAGCAGTACTTC
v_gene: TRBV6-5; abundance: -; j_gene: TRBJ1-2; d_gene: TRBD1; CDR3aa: CASSYSDRDYGYTF; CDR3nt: TGTGCCAGCAGTTACTCGGACAGGGACTATGGCTACACCTTC
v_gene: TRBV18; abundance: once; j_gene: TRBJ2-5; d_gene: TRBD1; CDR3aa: CASSPGQGVRKTQYF; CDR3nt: TGTGCCAGCTCACCCGGACAGGGGGTACGAAAGACCCAGTACTTC
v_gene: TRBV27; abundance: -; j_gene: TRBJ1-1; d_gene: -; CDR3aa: CASSFTPGTRTEAFF; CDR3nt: TGTGCCAGCAGTTTCACCCCCGGGACTCGGACTGAAGCTTTCTTT
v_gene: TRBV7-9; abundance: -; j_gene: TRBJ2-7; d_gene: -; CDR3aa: CASSPLGDEQYF; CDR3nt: TGTGCCAGCAGCCCGTTGGGGGACGAGCAGTACTTC
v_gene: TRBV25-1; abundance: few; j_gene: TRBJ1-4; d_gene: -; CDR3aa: CASSEGQGVGEKLFF; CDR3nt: TGTGCCAGCAGTGAAGGGCAGGGAGTCGGTGAAAAACTGTTTTTT
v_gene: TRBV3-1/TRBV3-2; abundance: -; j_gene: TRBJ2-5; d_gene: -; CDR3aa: CASSQVQVWETQYF; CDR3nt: TGTGCCAGCAGCCAAGTTCAGGTTTGGGAGACCCAGTACTTC
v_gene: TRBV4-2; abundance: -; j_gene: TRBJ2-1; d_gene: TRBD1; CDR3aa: CASSQEQGAHSDEQFF; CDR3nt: TGTGCCAGCAGCCAAGAACAGGGGGCGCACTCGGATGAGCAGTTCTTC
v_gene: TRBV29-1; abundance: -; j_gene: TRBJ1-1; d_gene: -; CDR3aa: CSVGRIPNTEAFF; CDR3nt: TGCAGCGTTGGAAGGATACCCAACACTGAAGCTTTCTTT
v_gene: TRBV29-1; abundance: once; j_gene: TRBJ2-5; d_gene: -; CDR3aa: CSVLKGTQETQYF; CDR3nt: TGCAGCGTTTTGAAGGGCACCCAAGAGACCCAGTACTTC
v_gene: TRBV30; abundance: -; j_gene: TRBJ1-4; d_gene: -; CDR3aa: CAWRGTHNEKLFF; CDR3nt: TGTGCCTGGAGAGGGACACATAATGAAAAACTGTTTTTT
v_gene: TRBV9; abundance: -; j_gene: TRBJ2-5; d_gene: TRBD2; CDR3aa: CAGSAGGGQETQYF; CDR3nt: TGTGCCGGCAGCGCCGGGGGGGGACAAGAGACCCAGTACTTC
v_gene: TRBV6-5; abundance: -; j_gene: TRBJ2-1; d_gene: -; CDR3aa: CASADNEQFF; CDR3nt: TGTGCCAGCGCGGACAATGAGCAGTTCTTC
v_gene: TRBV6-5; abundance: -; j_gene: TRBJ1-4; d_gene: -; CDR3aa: CASSYDSGHEKLFF; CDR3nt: TGTGCCAGCAGTTACGACTCCGGACATGAAAAACTGTTTTTT
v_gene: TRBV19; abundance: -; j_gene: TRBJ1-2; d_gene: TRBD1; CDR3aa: CASSTGENYGYTF; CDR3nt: TGTGCCAGTAGCACAGGGGAGAACTATGGCTACACCTTC
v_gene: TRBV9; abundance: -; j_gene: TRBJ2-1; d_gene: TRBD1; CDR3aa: CASSVEGQGNEQFF; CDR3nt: TGTGCCAGCAGCGTAGAGGGACAGGGCAATGAGCAGTTCTTC
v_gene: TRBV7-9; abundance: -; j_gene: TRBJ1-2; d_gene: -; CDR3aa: CASSFGRGELDGYTF; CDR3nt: TGTGCCAGCAGCTTCGGAAGGGGCGAACTTGATGGCTACACCTTC